This T cell receptor (beta chain) is drawn from a study of blood T cells in healthy people across ages. As concerns this clonotype: Its cognate antigen is unknown.

Next came a second PCR, run for roughly 7 to 12 cycles, which used a sample-barcoded 5' primer along with a J-beta primer mix. Each CDR3 protein gets one entry after TCRdb re-called the 5' RACE reads with MiXCR. The sample records about 1 million distinct CDR3 sequences, 35% to 55% being singletons. J lost 4 bases, V lost 3 bases, and 14 bases had no gene match. Germline lookup yields CDR1 MNHEY and CDR2 SMNVEV (reference sequence). The CDR3 extends over 18 amino acids. Study conclusions and caveats: A roughly linear age-dependent decrease characterized TCR beta diversity per million T cells. More naive CD4+ cells and higher diversity marked long-lived donors relative to aged donors.

Sequencing was performed on blood. The TCR comes from a woman aged 55-69 years in good health. V is TRBV27 and J is TRBJ2-3; 9 nucleotides line up with TRBD2. DNA of the CDR3: TGTGCCAGCAGTTTCCAGCCCCCTAGCGGGATTTCTTCAGATACGCAGTATTTT. This encodes CASSFQPPSGISSDTQYF.